Given below is one T cell receptor beta chain in context. The antigen remains undetermined. In germline, CDR1 is SGHRS, CDR2 YFSETQ. The CDR3 spans 13 residues. V lost 2 bases and J 5 bases, leaving 8 bases between the germline ends. This specimen comes from a study of graft-versus-host responses after intestinal transplantation. The overall study: Multivisceral, liver-intestinal, or isolated intestinal transplants were given to recipients. Anti-thymocyte globulin induction preceded two to three years of tacrolimus and steroid maintenance in all recipients.

Generated by immunoSEQ multiplex PCR, the TCRdb table keeps only in-frame clones and is missing some. Found here are approximately 63,000 clones, about 94% of them singletons; the top ten hold roughly 0.4%. Study results and limitations: The marrow of recipients harbored GvH clones, and ileum or blood showed some of them first. Early after transplant, HvG declines were associated with peak levels of circulating GvH clones.

Source: unstimulated CD4+ T cells sorted from spleen or lymph node cells, taken before transplant. The rearrangement joins TRBV5-1 to TRBJ2-1; D is possibly TRBD1 or TRBD2 (5 bases each). The sequence derives from a human donor who was the organ donor for an intestinal transplant. DNA of the CDR3: TGCGCCAGCAGCTTCCAGGGAGACAATGAGCAGTTCTTC. Encoded protein: CASSFQGDNEQFF.